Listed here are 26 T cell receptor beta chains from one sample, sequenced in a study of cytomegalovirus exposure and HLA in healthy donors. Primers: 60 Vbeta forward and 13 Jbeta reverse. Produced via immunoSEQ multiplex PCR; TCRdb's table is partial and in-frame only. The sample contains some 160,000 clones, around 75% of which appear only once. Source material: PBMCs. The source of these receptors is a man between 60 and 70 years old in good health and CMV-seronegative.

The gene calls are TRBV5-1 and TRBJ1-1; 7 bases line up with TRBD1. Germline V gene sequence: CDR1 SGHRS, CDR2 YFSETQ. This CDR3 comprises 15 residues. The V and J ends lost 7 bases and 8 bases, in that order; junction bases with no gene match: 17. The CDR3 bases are TGCGCCAGCTTCGTCTTACCAGACAGGGATACCGAAGCTTTCTTT. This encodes CASFVLPDRDTEAFF.

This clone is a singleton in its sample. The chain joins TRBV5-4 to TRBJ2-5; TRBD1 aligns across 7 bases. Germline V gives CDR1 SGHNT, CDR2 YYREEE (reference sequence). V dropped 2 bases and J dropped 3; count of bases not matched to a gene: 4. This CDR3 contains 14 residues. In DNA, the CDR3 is TGTGCCAGCAGCTTCGGGACAGCGGAAGAGACCCAGTACTTC. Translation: CASSFGTAEETQYF.

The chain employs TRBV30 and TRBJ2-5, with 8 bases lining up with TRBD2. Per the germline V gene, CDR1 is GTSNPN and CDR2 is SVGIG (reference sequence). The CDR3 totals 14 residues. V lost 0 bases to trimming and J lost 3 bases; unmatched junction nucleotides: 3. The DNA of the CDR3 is TGTGCCTGGAGTGTACGGCGGGGGGAAGAGACCCAGTACTTC. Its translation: CAWSVRRGEETQYF.

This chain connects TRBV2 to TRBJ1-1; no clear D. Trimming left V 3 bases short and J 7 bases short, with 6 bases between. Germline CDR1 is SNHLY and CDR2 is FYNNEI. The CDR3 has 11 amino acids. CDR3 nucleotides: TGTGCCAGCAGTGAGGAGGTTGAAGCTTTCTTT. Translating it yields CASSEEVEAFF.

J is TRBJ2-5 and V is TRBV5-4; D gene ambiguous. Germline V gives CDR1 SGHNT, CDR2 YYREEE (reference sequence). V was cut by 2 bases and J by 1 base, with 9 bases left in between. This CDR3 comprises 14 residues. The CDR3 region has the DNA TGTGCCAGCAGCTTAAGACAAACCCAAGAGACCCAGTACTTC. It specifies CASSLRQTQETQYF.

CDR3 DNA: TGTGCCAGCACTAGCGGAAGCACAGATACGCAGTATTTT. Translated: CASTSGSTDTQYF. The rearrangement joins TRBV27 to TRBJ2-3, with 7 bases lining up with TRBD2. CDR3 length: 13 amino acids. After removal of 7 bases from V and 0 bases from J, the junction contained 1 base not matched to a gene. Looked up from germline, CDR1 is MNHEY and CDR2 is SMNVEV (reference sequence).

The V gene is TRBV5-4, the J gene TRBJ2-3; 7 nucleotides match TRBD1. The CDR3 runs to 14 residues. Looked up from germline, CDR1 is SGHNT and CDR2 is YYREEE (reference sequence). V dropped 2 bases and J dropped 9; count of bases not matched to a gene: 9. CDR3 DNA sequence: TGTGCCAGCAGCTTCAGGGCGACAGGGATCACGCAGTATTTT. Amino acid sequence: CASSFRATGITQYF.

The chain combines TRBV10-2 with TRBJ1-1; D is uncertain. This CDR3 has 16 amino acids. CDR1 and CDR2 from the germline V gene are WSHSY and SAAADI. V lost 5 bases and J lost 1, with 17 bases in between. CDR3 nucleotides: TGCGCCAGCAGTTCGGGGTTCGGTGGGGAGAACACTGAAGCTTTCTTT. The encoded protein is CASSSGFGGENTEAFF.

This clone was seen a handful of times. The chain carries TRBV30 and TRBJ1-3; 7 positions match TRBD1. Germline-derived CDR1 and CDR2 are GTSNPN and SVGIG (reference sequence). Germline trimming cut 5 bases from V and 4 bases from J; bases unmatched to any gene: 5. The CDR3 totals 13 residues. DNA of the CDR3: TGTGCCTGGGACAGGGTAGGGGGAAACACCATATATTTT. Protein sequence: CAWDRVGGNTIYF.

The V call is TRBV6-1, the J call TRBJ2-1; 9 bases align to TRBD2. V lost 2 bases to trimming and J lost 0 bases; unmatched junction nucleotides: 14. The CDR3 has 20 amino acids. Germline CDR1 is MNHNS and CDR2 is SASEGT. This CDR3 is CASSERAAGGPGSSYNEQFF. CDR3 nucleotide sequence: TGTGCCAGCAGTGAACGAGCGGCGGGAGGGCCTGGGAGCTCCTACAATGAGCAGTTCTTC.

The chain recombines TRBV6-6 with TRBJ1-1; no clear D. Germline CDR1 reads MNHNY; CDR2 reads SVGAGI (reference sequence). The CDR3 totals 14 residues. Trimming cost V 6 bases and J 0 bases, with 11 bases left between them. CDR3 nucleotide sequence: TGTGCCAGCAGCGGGAGTAGGCTGAACACTGAAGCTTTCTTT. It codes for CASSGSRLNTEAFF.

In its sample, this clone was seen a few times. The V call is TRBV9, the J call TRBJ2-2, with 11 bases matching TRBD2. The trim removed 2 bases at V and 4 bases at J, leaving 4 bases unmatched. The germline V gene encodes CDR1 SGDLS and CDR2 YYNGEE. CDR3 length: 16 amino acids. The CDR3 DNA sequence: TGTGCCAGCAGCGTGCTGACTAGCGGGACCACCGGGGAGCTGTTTTTT. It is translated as CASSVLTSGTTGELFF.

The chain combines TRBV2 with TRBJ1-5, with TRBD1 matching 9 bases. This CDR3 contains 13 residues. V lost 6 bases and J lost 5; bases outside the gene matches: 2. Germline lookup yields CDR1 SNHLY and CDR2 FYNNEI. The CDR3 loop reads CASRRDRDQPQHF. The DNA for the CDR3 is TGTGCCAGCAGAAGGGACAGGGATCAGCCCCAGCATTTT.

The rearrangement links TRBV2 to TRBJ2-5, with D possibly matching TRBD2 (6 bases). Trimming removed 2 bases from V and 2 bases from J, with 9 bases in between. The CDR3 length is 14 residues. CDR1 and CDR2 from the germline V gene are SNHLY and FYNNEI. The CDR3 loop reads CASSEMRGQETQYF. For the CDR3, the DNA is TGTGCCAGCAGTGAAATGCGGGGTCAAGAGACCCAGTACTTC.

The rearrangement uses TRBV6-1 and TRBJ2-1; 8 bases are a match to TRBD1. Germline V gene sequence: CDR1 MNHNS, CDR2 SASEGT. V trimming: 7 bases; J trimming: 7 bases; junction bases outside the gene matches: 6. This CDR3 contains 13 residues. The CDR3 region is CASMLRQGNEQFF. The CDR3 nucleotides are TGTGCCAGCATGTTGAGACAGGGGAATGAGCAGTTCTTC.

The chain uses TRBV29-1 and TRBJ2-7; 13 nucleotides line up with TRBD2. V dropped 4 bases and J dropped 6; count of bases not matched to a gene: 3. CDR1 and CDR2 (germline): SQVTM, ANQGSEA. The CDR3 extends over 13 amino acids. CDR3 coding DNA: TGCAGCGTTGTGGGGACTAGCGGGACCGAGCAGTACTTC. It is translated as CSVVGTSGTEQYF.

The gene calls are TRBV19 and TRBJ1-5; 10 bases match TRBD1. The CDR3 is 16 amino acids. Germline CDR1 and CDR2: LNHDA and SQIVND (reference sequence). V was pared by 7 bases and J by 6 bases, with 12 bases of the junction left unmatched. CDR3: CASTPGEGQGLQPQHF. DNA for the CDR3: TGTGCCAGTACTCCGGGGGAGGGACAGGGGCTTCAGCCCCAGCATTTT. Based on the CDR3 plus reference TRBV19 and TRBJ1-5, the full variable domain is DGGITQSPKYLFRKEGQNVTLSCEQNLNHDAMYWYRQDPGQGLRLIYYSQIVNDFQKGDIAEGYSVSREKKESFPLTVTSAQKNPTAFYLCASTPGEGQGLQPQHFGDGTRLSIL.

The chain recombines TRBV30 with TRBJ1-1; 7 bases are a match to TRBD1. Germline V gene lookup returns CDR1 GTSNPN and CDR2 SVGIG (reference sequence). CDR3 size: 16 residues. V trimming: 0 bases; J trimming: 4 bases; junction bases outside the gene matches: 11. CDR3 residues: CAWSVRQGGLRTEAFF. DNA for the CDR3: TGTGCCTGGAGTGTAAGACAGGGAGGATTACGCACTGAAGCTTTCTTT.

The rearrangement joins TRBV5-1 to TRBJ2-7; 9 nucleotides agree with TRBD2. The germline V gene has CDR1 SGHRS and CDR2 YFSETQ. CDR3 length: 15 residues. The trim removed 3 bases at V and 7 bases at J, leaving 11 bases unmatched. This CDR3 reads CASSYGLASLLEQYF. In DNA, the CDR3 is TGCGCCAGCAGCTATGGACTAGCGAGCCTGCTAGAGCAGTACTTC. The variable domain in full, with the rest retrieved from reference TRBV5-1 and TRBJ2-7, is KAGVTQTPRYLIKTRGQQVTLSCSPISGHRSVSWYQQTPGQGLQFLFEYFSETQRNKGNFPGRFSGRQFSNSRSEMNVSTLELGDSALYLCASSYGLASLLEQYFGPGTRLTVT.

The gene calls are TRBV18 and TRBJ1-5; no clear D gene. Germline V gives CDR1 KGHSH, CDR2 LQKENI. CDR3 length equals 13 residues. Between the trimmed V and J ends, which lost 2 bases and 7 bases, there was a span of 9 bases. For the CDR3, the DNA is TGTGCCAGCTCACCAGACGACGGGCAGCCCCAGCATTTT. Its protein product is CASSPDDGQPQHF.

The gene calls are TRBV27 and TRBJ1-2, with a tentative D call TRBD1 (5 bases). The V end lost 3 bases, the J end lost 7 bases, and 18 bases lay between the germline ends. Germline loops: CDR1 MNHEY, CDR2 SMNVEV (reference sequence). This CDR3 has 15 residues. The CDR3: CASSFGQGSLSGYTF. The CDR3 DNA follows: TGTGCCAGCAGTTTCGGGCAGGGCTCGTTGAGTGGCTACACCTTC.

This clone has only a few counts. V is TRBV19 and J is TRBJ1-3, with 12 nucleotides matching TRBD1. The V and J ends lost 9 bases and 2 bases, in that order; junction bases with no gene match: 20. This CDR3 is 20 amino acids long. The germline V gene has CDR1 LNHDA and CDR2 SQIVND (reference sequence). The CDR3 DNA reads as TGTGCCAGCGACTCAATCTCCGGGACAGGGGGCCTCCCGACTGGAAACACCATATATTTT. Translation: CASDSISGTGGLPTGNTIYF.

CDR3 amino acids: CASSSRWNSPLHF. CDR3 in DNA: TGTGCCAGCAGTTCACGGTGGAATTCACCCCTCCACTTT. The V and J genes are TRBV27 and TRBJ1-6; the D is unclear. This CDR3 contains 13 residues. In germline, CDR1 is MNHEY, CDR2 SMNVEV (reference sequence). The V end lost 4 bases, the J end lost 7 bases, and 8 bases lay between the germline ends.

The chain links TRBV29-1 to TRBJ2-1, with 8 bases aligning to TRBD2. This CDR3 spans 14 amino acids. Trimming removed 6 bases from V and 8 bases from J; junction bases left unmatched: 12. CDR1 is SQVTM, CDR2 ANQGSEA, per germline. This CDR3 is CSVRVREGTDEQFF. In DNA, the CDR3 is TGCAGCGTGAGGGTTCGGGAGGGTACGGATGAGCAGTTCTTC.

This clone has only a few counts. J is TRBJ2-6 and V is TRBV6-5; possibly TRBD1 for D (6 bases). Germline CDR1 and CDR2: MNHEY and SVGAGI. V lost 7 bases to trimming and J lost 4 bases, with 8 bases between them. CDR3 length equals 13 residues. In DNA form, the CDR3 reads TGTGCCAGCATGGGGGCCGGGGCCAACGTCCTGACTTTC. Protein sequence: CASMGAGANVLTF.

The CDR3 here is CAWSVGGYSNQPQHF. The CDR3 DNA reads as TGTGCCTGGAGTGTCGGGGGATATAGCAATCAGCCCCAGCATTTT. The chain links TRBV30 to TRBJ1-5; TRBD1 might be the D (5 bases). This CDR3 comprises 15 residues. V lost 0 bases, J lost 0 bases, and 9 bases lay in between. CDR1 is GTSNPN, CDR2 SVGIG, per germline (reference sequence).